This T cell receptor beta chain was observed in a study of blood T cell repertoires in COVID-19. On the study more broadly: There were acute and convalescent COVID-19 samples, and they came from the United States, Italy and Spain.

This CDR3 region has 13 residues. Per germline, CDR1 SGHRS and CDR2 YFSETQ. V was shortened by 0 bases and J by 6 bases, with 9 bases between the two germline ends. In the original analysis: Nucleated cell counts were estimated from reference gene primer amplification. The data were produced by immunoSEQ multiplex PCR, yet TCRdb's version contains in-frame clones alone and is incomplete. V and J calls and clone size are those listed in that table; D and trimming were worked out from the DNA. The sample contains about 430,000 clones, around 89% of which appear only once. The participants were between 18 and 89 years old and came from about two dozen US areas. Which cohort a participant joined came from the clinical history participants gave.

Sequencing was done on a sample of PBMCs or T cells enriched from blood (not recorded which). This sequence joins TRBV5-1 and TRBJ1-2, with TRBD1 as a possible D gene (5 bases). The TCR sequence derives from a woman aged 25 to 45 with acute COVID-19. The CDR3: CASSLEAGNGYTF. Here the CDR3 DNA reads TGCGCCAGCAGCTTGGAGGCAGGGAATGGCTACACCTTC.